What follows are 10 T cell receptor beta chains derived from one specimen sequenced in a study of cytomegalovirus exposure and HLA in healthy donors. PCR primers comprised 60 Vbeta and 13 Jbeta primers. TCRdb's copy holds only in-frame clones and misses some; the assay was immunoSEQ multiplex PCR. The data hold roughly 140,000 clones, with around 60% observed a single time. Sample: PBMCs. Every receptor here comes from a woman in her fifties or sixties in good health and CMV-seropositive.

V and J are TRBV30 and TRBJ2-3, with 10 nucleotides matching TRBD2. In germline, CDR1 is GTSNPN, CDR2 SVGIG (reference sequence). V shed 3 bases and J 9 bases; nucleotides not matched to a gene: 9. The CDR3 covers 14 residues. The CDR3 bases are TGTGCCTGGAGCATCTCTAGCGGGAGTGAGACGCAGTATTTT. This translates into CAWSISSGSETQYF.

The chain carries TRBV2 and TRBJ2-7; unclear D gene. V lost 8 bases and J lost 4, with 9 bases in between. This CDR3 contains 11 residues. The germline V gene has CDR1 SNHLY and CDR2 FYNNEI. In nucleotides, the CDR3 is TGTGCCAGCTCGAAAGCTTACGAGCAGTACTTC. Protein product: CASSKAYEQYF. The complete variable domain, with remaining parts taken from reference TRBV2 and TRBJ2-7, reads EPEVTQTPSHQVTQMGQEVILRCVPISNHLYFYWYRQILGQKVEFLVSFYNNEISEKSEIFDDQFSVERPDGSNFTLKIRSTKLEDSAMYFCASSKAYEQYFGPGTRLTVT.

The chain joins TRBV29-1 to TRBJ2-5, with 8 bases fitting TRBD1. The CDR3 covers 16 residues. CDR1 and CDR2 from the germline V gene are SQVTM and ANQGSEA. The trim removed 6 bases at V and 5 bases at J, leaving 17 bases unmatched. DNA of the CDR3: TGCAGCGTCGGCCGTGACAGGGGCCAAGGGGGGGAGACCCAGTACTTC. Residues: CSVGRDRGQGGETQYF.

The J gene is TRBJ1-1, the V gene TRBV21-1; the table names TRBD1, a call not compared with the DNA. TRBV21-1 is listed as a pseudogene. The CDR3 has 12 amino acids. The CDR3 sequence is CASVRGNTEAFF. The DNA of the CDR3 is TGTGCCAGCGTCAGGGGGAACACTGAAGCTTTCTTT.

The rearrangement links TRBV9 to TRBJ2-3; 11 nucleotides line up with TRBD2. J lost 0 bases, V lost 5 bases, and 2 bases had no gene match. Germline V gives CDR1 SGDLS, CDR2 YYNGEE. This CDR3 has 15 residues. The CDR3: CASSWTSGSTDTQYF. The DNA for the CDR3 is TGTGCCAGCAGTTGGACTAGCGGGAGCACAGATACGCAGTATTTT.

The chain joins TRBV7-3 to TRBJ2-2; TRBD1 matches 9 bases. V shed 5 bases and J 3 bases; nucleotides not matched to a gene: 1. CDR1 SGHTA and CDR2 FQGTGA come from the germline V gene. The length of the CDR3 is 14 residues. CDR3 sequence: CASSRTGDTGELFF. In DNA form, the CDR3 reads TGTGCCAGCAGCAGGACAGGGGACACCGGGGAGCTGTTTTTT.

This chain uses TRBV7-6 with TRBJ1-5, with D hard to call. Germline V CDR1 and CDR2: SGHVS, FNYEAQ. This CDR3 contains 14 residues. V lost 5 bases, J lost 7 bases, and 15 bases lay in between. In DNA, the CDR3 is TGTGCCAGCAGCCGTTCAGAGGGTGGACAGCCCCAGCATTTT. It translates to CASSRSEGGQPQHF.

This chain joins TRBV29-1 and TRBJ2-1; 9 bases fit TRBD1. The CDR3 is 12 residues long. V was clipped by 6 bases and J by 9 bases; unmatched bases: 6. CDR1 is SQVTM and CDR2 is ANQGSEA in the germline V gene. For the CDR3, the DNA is TGCAGCGTGGAGGGACAGGGCGTTGAGCAGTTCTTC. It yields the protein CSVEGQGVEQFF.

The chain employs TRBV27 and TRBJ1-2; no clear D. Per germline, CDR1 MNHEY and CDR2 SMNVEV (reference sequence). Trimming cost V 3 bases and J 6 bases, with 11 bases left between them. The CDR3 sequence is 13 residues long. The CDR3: CASSFAGGNGYTF. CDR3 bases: TGTGCCAGCAGTTTCGCGGGCGGTAATGGCTACACCTTC.

This CDR3 reads CAWDSGGEQFF. The DNA of the CDR3 is TGTGCCTGGGATTCAGGAGGTGAGCAGTTCTTC. The gene calls are TRBV30 and TRBJ2-1; TRBD2 might be the D (5 bases). Germline V gene sequence: CDR1 GTSNPN, CDR2 SVGIG (reference sequence). The CDR3 is made up of 11 amino acids. Trimming removed 5 bases from V and 9 bases from J, with 11 bases in between. Together with reference TRBV30 and TRBJ2-1, the CDR3 gives the full variable domain: SQTIHQWPATLVQPVGSPLSLECTVEGTSNPNLYWYRQAAGRGLQLLFYSVGIGQISSEVPQNLSASRPQDRQFILSSKKLLLSDSGFYLCAWDSGGEQFFGPGTRLTVL.